The clone carrying this T cell receptor (beta chain) was picked up one time. Germline V gene sequence: CDR1 MGHRA, CDR2 YSYEKL. The trim removed 4 bases at V and 1 base at J, leaving 4 bases unmatched. This CDR3 is built from 15 residues. This record belongs to a study of control samples from healthy donors and cancer patients. Here immunoSEQ multiplex PCR was the method, and the copy in TCRdb shows in-frame clones only, minus some. The sample lists about 150,000 clones; 89% were seen once. The J gene is TRBJ2-7, the V gene TRBV4-1; 10 bases are a match to TRBD1. Sample: blood. The TCR sequence derives from a man aged 30-40 years in good health. The CDR3 loop reads CASSPQGQGSYEQYF. The CDR3 region has the DNA TGCGCCAGCAGCCCCCAGGGACAGGGGTCCTACGAGCAGTACTTC.